This T cell receptor beta chain comes out of a study of regulatory T cells in long-lasting Graves disease. Building the TCR beta libraries relied on iRepertoire HTBI primers, and CDR3 regions underwent Arm-PCR. TCRdb processed the multiplex PCR reads anew with MiXCR; each CDR3 protein has one entry. The sample includes a few hundred thousand distinct CDR3 sequences, approximately 14% of them seen just once. CDR1 and CDR2 (germline): KGHDR, SFDVKD. CDR3 length: 16 residues. The junction had 8 bases not matched to a gene; V was cut back by 3 bases and J by 4 bases. Time point reported: newly diagnosed GD, antithyroid drugs for less than 3 months. Researchers made the TCR library from RNA that was extracted from PBMCs. This same sample was also taken into another study, of T cells in Graves' hyperthyroidism and ophthalmopathy.

The TCR sequence derives from a woman between 50 and 59 years old with Graves disease. The rearrangement links TRBV24-1 to TRBJ2-7, with 10 bases fitting TRBD1. Specimen: peripheral blood mononuclear cells (PBMCs), collected at new diagnosis, from a patient treated with antithyroid drugs. This CDR3 reads CATSDPGTGDGYEQYF. The CDR3 bases are TGTGCCACCAGTGATCCCGGGACAGGGGATGGTTACGAGCAGTACTTC.